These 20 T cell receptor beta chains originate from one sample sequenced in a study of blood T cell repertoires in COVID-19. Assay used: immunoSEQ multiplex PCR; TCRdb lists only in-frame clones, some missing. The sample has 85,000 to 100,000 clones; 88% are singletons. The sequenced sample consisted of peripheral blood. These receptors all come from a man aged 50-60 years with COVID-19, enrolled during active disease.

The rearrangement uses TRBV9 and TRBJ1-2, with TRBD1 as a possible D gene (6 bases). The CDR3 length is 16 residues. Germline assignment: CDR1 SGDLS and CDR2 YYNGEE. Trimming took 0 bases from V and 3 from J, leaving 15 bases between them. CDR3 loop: CASSVGGIGGDYGYTF. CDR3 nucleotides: TGTGCCAGCAGCGTAGGAGGGATTGGGGGCGACTATGGCTACACCTTC.

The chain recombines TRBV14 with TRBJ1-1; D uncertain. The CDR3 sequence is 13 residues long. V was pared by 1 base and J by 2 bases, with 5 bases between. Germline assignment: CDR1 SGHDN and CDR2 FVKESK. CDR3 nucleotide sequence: TGTGCCAGCAGCCAAGGGAGTAACACTGAAGCTTTCTTT. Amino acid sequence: CASSQGSNTEAFF. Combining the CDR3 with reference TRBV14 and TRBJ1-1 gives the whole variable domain EAGVTQFPSHSVIEKGQTVTLRCDPISGHDNLYWYRRVMGKEIKFLLHFVKESKQDESGMPNNRFLAERTGGTYSTLKVQPAELEDSGVYFCASSQGSNTEAFFGQGTRLTVV.

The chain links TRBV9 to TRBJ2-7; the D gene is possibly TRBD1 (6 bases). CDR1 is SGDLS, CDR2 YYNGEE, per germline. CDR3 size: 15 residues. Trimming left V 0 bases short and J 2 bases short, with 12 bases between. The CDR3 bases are TGTGCCAGCAGCGTAGAGGGTGGGGGCCCCTACGAGCAGTACTTC. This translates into CASSVEGGGPYEQYF.

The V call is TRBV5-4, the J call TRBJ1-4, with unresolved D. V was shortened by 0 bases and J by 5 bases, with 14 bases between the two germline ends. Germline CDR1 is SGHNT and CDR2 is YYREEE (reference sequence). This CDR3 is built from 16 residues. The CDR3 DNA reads TGTGCCAGCAGCTTGGGGCGGACGGGAGCGAATGAAAAACTGTTTTTT. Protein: CASSLGRTGANEKLFF.

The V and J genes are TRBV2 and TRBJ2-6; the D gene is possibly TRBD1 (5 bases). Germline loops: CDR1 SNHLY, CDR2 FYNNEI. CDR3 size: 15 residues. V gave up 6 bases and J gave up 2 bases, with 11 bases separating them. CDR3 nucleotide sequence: TGTGCCAGCAGGGGAATGACAGCTGGGGCCAACGTCCTGACTTTC. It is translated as CASRGMTAGANVLTF.

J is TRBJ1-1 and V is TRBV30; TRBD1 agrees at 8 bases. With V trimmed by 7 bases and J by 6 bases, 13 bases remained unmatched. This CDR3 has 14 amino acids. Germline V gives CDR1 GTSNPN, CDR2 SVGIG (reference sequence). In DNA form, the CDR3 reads TGTGCCTTGGGGAGCAGGGGGCGTCCGGCTGAAGCTTTCTTT. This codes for CALGSRGRPAEAFF.

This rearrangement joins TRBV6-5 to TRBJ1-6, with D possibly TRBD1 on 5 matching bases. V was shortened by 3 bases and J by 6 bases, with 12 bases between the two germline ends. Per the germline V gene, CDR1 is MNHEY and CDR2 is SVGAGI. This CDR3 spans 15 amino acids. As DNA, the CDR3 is TGTGCCAGCAGTTATTCAGGGAACGGTAATTCACCCCTCCACTTT. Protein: CASSYSGNGNSPLHF.

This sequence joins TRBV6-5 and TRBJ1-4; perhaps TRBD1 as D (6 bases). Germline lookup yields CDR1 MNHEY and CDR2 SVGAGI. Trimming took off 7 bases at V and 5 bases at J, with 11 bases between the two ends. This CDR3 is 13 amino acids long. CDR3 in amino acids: CASTGQINEKLFF. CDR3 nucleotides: TGTGCCAGCACTGGACAGATCAATGAAAAACTGTTTTTT.

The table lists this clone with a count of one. The CDR3, as DNA: TGTGCCAGCAGTCCGCAGGACAGGGTTATTCACGAGCAGTACTTC. Its protein is CASSPQDRVIHEQYF. The chain combines TRBV28 with TRBJ2-7, with 8 bases identical to TRBD1. The junction had 11 bases not matched to a gene; V was cut back by 5 bases and J by 5 bases. The CDR3 is 15 residues long. CDR1 and CDR2 (germline): MDHEN, SYDVKM.

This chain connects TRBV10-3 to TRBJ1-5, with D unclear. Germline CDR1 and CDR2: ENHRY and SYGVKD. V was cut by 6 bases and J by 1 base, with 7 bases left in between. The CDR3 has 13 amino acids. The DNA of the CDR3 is TGTGCCATCAGCCGACAAAGCAATCAGCCCCAGCATTTT. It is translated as CAISRQSNQPQHF.

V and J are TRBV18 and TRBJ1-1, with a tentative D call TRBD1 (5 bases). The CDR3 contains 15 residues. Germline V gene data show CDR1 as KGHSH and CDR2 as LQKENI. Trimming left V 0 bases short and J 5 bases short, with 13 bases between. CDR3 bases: TGTGCCAGCTCACCACCGCAGGGAGGATGGACTGAAGCTTTCTTT. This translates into CASSPPQGGWTEAFF.

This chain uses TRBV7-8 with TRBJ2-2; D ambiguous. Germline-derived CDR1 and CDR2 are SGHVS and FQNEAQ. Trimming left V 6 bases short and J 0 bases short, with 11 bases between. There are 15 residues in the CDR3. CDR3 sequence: CASSLDWPNTGELFF. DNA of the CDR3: TGTGCCAGCAGTCTCGACTGGCCGAACACCGGGGAGCTGTTTTTT.

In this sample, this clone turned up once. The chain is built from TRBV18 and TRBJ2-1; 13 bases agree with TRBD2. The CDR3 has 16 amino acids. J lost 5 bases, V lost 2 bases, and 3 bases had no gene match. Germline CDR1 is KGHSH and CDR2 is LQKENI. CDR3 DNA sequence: TGTGCCAGCTCACCATCGGGACTAGCGGGGAACAATGAGCAGTTCTTC. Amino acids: CASSPSGLAGNNEQFF.

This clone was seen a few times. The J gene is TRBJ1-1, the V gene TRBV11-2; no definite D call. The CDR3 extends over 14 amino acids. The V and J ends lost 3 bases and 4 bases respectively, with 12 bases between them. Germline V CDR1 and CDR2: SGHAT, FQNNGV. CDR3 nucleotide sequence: TGTGCCAGCAGCTTGGAGGGAGTAAGCACTGAAGCTTTCTTT. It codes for CASSLEGVSTEAFF.

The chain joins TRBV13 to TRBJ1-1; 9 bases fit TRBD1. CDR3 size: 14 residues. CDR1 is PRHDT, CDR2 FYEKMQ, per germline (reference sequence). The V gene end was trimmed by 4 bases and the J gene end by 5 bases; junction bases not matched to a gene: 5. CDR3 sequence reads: CASSSDRGFTEAFF. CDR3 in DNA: TGTGCCAGCAGCTCTGACAGGGGGTTTACTGAAGCTTTCTTT. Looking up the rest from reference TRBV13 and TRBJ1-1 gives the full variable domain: AAGVIQSPRHLIKEKRETATLKCYPIPRHDTVYWYQQGPGQDPQFLISFYEKMQSDKGSIPDRFSAQQFSDYHSELNMSSLELGDSALYFCASSSDRGFTEAFFGQGTRLTVV.

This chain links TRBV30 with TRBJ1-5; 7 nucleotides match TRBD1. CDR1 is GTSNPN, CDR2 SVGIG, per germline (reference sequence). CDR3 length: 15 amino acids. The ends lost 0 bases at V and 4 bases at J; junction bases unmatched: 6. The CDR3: CAWSVTTGWNQPQHF. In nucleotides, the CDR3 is TGTGCCTGGAGTGTAACGACAGGGTGGAATCAGCCCCAGCATTTT.

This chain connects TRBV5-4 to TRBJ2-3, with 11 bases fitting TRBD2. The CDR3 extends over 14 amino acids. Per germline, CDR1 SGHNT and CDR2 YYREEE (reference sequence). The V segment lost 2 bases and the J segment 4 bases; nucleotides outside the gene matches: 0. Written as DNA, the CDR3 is TGTGCCAGCAGCTTTAGCGGGGGGGCAGATACGCAGTATTTT. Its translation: CASSFSGGADTQYF.

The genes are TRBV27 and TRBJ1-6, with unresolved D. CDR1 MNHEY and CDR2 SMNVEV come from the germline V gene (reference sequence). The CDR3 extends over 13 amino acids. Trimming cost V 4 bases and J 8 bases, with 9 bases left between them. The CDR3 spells CASSSTDYSPLHF. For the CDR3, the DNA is TGTGCCAGCAGTTCTACCGATTATTCACCCCTCCACTTT.

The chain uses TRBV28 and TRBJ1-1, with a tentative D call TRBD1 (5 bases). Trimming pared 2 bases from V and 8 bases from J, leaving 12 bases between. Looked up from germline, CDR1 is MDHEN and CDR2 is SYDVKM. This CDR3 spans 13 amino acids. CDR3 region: CASSLSPTGEAFF. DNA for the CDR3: TGTGCCAGCAGTTTAAGTCCTACAGGAGAAGCTTTCTTT.

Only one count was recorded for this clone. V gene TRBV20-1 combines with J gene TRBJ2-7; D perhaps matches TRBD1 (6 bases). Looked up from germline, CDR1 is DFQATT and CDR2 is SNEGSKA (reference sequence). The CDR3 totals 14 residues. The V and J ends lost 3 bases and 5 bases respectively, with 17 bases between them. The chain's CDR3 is CSASALQGFHEQYF. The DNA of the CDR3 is TGCAGTGCTAGTGCCCTACAGGGCTTCCACGAGCAGTACTTC.